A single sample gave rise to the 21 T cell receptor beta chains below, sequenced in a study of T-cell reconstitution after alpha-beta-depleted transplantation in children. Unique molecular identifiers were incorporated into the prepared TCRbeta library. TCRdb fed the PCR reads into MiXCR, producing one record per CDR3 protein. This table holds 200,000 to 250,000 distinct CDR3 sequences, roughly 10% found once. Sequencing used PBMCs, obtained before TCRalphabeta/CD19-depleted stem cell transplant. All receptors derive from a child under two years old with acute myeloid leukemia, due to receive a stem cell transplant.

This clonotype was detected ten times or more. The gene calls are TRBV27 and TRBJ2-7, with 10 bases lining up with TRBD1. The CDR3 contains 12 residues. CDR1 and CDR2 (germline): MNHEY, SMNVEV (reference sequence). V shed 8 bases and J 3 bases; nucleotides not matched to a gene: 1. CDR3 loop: CASRDRGYEQYF. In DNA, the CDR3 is TGTGCCAGCCGGGACAGGGGCTACGAGCAGTACTTC.

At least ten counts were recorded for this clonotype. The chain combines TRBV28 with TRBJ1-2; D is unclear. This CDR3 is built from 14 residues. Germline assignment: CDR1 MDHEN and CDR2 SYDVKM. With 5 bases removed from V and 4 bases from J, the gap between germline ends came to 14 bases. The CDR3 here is CASSLRASGYGYTF. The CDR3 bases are TGTGCCAGCAGTCTGCGGGCCTCCGGCTATGGCTACACCTTC.

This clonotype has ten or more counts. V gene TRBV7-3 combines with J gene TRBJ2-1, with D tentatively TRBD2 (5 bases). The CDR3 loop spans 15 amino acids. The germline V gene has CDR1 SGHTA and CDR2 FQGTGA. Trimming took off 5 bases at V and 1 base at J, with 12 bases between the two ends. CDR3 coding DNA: TGTGCCAGCAGCCCCCAACTAGGGTCCTACAATGAGCAGTTCTTC. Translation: CASSPQLGSYNEQFF.

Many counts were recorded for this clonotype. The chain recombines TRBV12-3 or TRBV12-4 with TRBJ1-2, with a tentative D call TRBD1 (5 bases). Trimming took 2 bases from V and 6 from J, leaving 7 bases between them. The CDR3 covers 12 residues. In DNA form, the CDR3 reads TGTGCCAGCAGTTTAAGCAGGGATGGCTACACCTTC. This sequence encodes CASSLSRDGYTF.

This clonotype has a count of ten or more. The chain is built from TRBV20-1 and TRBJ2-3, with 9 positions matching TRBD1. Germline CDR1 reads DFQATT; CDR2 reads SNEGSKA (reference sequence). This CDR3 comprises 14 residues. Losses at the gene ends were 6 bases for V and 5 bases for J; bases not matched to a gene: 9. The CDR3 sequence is CSALGQGRGDTQYF. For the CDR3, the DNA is TGCAGTGCACTTGGACAGGGGCGAGGAGATACGCAGTATTTT.

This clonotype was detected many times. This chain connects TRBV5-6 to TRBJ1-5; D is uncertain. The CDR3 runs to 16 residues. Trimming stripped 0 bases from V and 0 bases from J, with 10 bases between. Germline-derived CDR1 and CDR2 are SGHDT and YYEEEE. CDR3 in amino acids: CASSLEAYDSNQPQHF. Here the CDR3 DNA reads TGTGCCAGCAGCTTGGAGGCATATGATAGCAATCAGCCCCAGCATTTT. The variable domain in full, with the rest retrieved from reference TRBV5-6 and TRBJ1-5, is DAGVTQSPTHLIKTRGQQVTLRCSPKSGHDTVSWYQQALGQGPQFIFQYYEEEERQRGNFPDRFSGHQFPNYSSELNVNALLLGDSALYLCASSLEAYDSNQPQHFGDGTRLSIL.

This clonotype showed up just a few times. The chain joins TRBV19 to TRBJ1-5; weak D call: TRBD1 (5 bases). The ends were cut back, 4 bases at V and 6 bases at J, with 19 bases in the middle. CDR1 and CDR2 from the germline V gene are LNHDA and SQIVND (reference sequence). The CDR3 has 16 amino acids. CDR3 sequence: CASSRLWSSGGQPQHF. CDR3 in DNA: TGTGCCAGTAGTAGATTGTGGAGTTCGGGGGGTCAGCCCCAGCATTTT.

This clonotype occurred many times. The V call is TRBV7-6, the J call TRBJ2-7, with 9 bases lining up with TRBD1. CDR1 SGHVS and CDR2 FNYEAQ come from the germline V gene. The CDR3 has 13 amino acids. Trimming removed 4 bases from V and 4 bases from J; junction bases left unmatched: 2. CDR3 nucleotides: TGTGCCAGCAGCTCGGACAGGGGTTACGAGCAGTACTTC. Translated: CASSSDRGYEQYF.

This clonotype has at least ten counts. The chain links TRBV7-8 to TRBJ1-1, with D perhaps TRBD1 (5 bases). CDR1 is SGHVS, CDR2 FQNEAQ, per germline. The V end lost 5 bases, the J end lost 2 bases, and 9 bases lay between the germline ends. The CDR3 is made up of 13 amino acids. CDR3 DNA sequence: TGTGCCAGCAGCGCTCAGGGTAACACTGAAGCTTTCTTT. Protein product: CASSAQGNTEAFF.

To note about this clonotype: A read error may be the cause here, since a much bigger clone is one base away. The CDR3 region is CASAAVGTNTQYF. DNA of the CDR3: TGCGCCAGTGCAGCGGTGGGCACAAATACGCAGTATTTT. The rearrangement links TRBV10-2 to TRBJ2-3; perhaps TRBD2 as D (5 bases). CDR3 length: 13 residues. From germline, CDR1 is WSHSY and CDR2 SAAADI.

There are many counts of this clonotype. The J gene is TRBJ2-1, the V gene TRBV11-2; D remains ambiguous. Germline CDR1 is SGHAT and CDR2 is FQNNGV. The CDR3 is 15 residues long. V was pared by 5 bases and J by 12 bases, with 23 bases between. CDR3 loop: CASSPISRTALRQFF. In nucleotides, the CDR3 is TGTGCCAGCAGCCCAATTTCCCGGACCGCCTTGCGGCAGTTCTTC. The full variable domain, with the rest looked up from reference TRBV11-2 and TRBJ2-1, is EAGVAQSPRYKIIEKRQSVAFWCNPISGHATLYWYQQILGQGPKLLIQFQNNGVVDDSQLPKDRFSAERLKGVDSTLKIQPAKLEDSAVYLCASSPISRTALRQFFGPGTRLTVL.

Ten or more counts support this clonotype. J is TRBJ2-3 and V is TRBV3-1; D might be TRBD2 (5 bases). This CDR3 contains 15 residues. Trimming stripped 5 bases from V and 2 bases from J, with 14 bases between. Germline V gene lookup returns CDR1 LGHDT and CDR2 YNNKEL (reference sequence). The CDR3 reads CASSRKSGNTDTQYF. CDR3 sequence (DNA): TGTGCCAGCAGCAGAAAAAGCGGAAACACAGATACGCAGTATTTT.

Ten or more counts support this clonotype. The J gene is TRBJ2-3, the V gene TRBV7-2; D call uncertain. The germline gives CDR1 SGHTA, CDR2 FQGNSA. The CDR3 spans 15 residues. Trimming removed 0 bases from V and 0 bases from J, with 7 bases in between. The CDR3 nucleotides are TGTGCCAGCAGCTTAGCCGTATCTAGCACAGATACGCAGTATTTT. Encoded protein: CASSLAVSSTDTQYF. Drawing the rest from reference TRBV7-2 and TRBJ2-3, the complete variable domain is GAGVSQSPSNKVTEKGKDVELRCDPISGHTALYWYRQSLGQGLEFLIYFQGNSAPDKSGLPSDRFSAERTGGSVSTLTIQRTQQEDSAVYLCASSLAVSSTDTQYFGPGTRLTVL.

The CDR3 coding sequence is TGCAGCGTTTGGACAGGGGATGAGACCCAGTACTTC. Protein: CSVWTGDETQYF. The gene calls are TRBV29-1 and TRBJ2-5, with 9 nucleotides matching TRBD1. This CDR3 contains 12 residues. Losses at the gene ends were 5 bases for V and 5 bases for J; bases not matched to a gene: 3. Germline V gene sequence: CDR1 SQVTM, CDR2 ANQGSEA.

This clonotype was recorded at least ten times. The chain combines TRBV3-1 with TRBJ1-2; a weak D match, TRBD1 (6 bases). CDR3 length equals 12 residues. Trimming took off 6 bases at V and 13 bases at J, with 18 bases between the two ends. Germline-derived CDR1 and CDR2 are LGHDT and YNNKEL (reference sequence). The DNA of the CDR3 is TGTGCCAGCAGACTGACTGGGGGCGTGTTCACCTTC. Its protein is CASRLTGGVFTF.

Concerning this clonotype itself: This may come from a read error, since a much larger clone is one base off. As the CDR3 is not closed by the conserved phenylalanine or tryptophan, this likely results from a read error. In DNA form, the CDR3 reads TGTGCCAGCAGCCTCTACGGACAGGGCCGCAATCAGCCCCAGCATTAT. Protein product: CASSLYGQGRNQPQHY. This chain uses TRBV7-2 with TRBJ1-5; 8 nucleotides agree with TRBD1. Germline trimming cut 5 bases from V and 2 bases from J; bases unmatched to any gene: 8. This CDR3 has 16 residues. CDR1 and CDR2 (germline): SGHTA, FQGNSA.

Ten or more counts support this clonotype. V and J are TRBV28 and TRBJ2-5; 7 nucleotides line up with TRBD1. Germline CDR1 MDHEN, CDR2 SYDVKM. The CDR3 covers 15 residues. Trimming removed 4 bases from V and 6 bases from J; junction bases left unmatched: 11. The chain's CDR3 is CASSSRQTGMKTQYF. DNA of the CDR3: TGTGCCAGCAGTTCCCGACAGACAGGGATGAAGACCCAGTACTTC.

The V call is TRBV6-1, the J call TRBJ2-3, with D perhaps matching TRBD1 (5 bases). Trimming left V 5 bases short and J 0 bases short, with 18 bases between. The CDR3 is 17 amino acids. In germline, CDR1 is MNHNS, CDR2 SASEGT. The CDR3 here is CASSPLRQRISTDTQYF. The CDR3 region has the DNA TGTGCCAGCAGTCCACTAAGACAGAGGATAAGCACAGATACGCAGTATTTT.

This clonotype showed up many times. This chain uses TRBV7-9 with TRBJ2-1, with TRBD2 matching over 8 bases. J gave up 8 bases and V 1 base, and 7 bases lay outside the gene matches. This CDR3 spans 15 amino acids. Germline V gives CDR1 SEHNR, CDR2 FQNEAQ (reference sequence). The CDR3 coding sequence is TGTGCCAGCAGCTTAGGGACTAGCCGGGTGGATGAGCAGTTCTTC. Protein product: CASSLGTSRVDEQFF. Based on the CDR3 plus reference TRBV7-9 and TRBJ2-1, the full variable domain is DTGVSQNPRHKITKRGQNVTFRCDPISEHNRLYWYRQTLGQGPEFLTYFQNEAQLEKSRLLSDRFSAERPKGSFSTLEIQRTEQGDSAMYLCASSLGTSRVDEQFFGPGTRLTVL.

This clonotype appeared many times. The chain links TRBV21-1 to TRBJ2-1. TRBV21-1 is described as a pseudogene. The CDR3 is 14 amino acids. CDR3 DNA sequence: TGTGCCAGCAGCAATGCCAGCTCCTACAATGAGCAGTTCTTC. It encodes CASSNASSYNEQFF.

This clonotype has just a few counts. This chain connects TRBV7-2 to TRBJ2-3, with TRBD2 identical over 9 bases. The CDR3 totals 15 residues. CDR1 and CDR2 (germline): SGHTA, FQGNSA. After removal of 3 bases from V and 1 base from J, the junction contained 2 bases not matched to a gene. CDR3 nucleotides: TGTGCCAGCAGCTTGCGGGAGGGCCGCACAGATACGCAGTATTTT. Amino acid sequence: CASSLREGRTDTQYF.